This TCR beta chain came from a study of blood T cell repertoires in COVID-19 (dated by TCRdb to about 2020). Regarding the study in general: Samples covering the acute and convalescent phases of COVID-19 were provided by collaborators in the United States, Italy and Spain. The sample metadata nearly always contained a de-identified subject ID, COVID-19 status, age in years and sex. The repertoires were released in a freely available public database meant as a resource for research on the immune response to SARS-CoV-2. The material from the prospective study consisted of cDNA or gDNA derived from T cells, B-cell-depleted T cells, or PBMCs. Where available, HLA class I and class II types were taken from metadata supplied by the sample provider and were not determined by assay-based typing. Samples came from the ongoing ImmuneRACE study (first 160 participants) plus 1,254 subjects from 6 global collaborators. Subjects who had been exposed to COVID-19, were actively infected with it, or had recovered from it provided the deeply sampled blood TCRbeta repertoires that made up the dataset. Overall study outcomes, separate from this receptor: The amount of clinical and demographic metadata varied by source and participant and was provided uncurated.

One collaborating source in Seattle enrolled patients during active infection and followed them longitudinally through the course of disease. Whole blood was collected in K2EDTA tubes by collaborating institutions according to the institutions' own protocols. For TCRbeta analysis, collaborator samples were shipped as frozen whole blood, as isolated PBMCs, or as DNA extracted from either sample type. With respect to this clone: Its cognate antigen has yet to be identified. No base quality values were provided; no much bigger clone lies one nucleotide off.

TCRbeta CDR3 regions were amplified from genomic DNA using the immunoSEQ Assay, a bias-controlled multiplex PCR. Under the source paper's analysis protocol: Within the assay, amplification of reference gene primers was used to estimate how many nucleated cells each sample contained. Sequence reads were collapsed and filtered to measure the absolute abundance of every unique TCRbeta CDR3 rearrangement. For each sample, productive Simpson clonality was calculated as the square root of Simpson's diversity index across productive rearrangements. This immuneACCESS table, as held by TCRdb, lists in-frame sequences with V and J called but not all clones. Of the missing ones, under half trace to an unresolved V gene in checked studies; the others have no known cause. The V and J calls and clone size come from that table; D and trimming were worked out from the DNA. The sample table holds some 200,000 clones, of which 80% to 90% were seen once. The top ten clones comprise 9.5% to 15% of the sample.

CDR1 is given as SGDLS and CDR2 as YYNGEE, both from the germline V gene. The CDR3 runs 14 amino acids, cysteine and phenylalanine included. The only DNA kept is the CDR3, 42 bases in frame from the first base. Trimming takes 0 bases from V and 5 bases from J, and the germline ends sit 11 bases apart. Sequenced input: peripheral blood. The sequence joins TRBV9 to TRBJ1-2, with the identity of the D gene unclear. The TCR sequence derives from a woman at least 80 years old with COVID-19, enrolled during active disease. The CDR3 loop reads CASSVGLSSYGYTF. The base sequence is TGTGCCAGCAGCGTAGGACTCTCCTCGTATGGCTACACCTTC.